Listed below are T cell receptor beta chains from one sample, sequenced in a study of vaccination effects on CD4 cells after COVID-19. The antigens for these receptors are not known. Libraries were prepared by immunoSEQ multiplex PCR; TCRdb keeps only in-frame clonotypes and omits some of them. This table holds about 53,000 clones, approximately 80% found once. Source: CD4+ T cells from PBMCs cultured without peptide, taken before COVID-19 vaccination. These receptors were collected from a human donor who received a COVID-19 vaccine. CDR3s include the opening cysteine and the closing phenylalanine or tryptophan. A D gene is named only where the DNA matches it firmly. Only some rows state a clone size, as once, few, many or a class for expanded clones.

V gene: TRBV4-1; clone size: -; D gene: TRBD1; J gene: TRBJ1-3; CDR3 DNA: TGCGCCAGCCAAAGACAGGGGACCATATATTTT; CDR3 protein: CASQRQGTIYF
V gene: TRBV6-7; clone size: -; D gene: -; J gene: TRBJ1-1; CDR3 DNA: TGTGCCAGCAGTTACTGGGTGCCTGAAGCTTTCTTT; CDR3 protein: CASSYWVPEAFF
V gene: TRBV18; clone size: once; D gene: -; J gene: TRBJ1-1; CDR3 DNA: TGTGCCAGCTCGGGAGATCCGAGGGGCACTGAAGCTTTCTTT; CDR3 protein: CASSGDPRGTEAFF
V gene: TRBV7-8; clone size: -; D gene: -; J gene: TRBJ1-5; CDR3 DNA: TGTGCCAGCAGCTTAGCGAGCCAGAACAATCAGCCCCAGCATTTT; CDR3 protein: CASSLASQNNQPQHF
V gene: TRBV7-2; clone size: -; D gene: -; J gene: TRBJ2-3; CDR3 DNA: TGTGCCAGCAGCTCCACAGATACGCAGTATTTT; CDR3 protein: CASSSTDTQYF
V gene: TRBV19; clone size: -; D gene: -; J gene: TRBJ1-2; CDR3 DNA: TGTGCCAGTAAACCACAGGCCGGTAACTATGGCTACACCTTC; CDR3 protein: CASKPQAGNYGYTF
V gene: TRBV24-1; clone size: once; D gene: TRBD2; J gene: TRBJ2-5; CDR3 DNA: TGTGCCACCAGTTCCGGGACTAGCGGGCCTATTCAAGAGACCCAGTACTTC; CDR3 protein: CATSSGTSGPIQETQYF
V gene: TRBV7-8; clone size: -; D gene: TRBD2; J gene: TRBJ2-3; CDR3 DNA: TGTGCCAGTGGACTAGCGGGGACAGATACGCAGTATTTT; CDR3 protein: CASGLAGTDTQYF
V gene: TRBV5-6; clone size: once; D gene: TRBD1; J gene: TRBJ1-2; CDR3 DNA: TGTGCCAGCAGCTTCGGACAGGCCGGGGGCTACACCTTC; CDR3 protein: CASSFGQAGGYTF
V gene: TRBV20-1; clone size: -; D gene: -; J gene: TRBJ1-2; CDR3 DNA: TGCAGTGCTACTGAGGGGAGCGGCTATGGCTACACCTTC; CDR3 protein: CSATEGSGYGYTF
V gene: TRBV9; clone size: -; D gene: -; J gene: TRBJ2-2; CDR3 DNA: TGTGCCAGCAGCCCCCGGGGCGATCGTAACACCGGGGAGCTGTTTTTT; CDR3 protein: CASSPRGDRNTGELFF
V gene: TRBV5-1; clone size: -; D gene: -; J gene: TRBJ1-3; CDR3 DNA: TGCGCCAGCAGTCTCGTAGATCTTACCTCTGGAAACACCATATATTTT; CDR3 protein: CASSLVDLTSGNTIYF
V gene: TRBV5-6; clone size: -; D gene: -; J gene: TRBJ2-5; CDR3 DNA: TGTGCCAGCAGCTTTGGCCTCCAAGAGACCCAGTACTTC; CDR3 protein: CASSFGLQETQYF
V gene: TRBV12-3/TRBV12-4; clone size: -; D gene: -; J gene: TRBJ2-5; CDR3 DNA: TGTGCCAGCCAGAGATTTCAAGAGACCCAGTACTTC; CDR3 protein: CASQRFQETQYF
V gene: TRBV6-1; clone size: once; D gene: -; J gene: TRBJ1-5; CDR3 DNA: TGTGCCAGCAGTGAAGGACAGCGCAATCAGCCCCAGCATTTT; CDR3 protein: CASSEGQRNQPQHF
V gene: TRBV5-4; clone size: -; D gene: -; J gene: TRBJ2-5; CDR3 DNA: TGTGCCAGCAGCTTCTCGGGGTACCAAGAGACCCAGTACTTC; CDR3 protein: CASSFSGYQETQYF
V gene: TRBV5-1; clone size: once; D gene: TRBD2; J gene: TRBJ2-3; CDR3 DNA: TGCGCCAGCAGCTCACCCGGGACTAGCGTCCCAGATACGCAGTATTTT; CDR3 protein: CASSSPGTSVPDTQYF
V gene: TRBV7-2; clone size: -; D gene: -; J gene: TRBJ1-1; CDR3 DNA: TGTGCCAGCAGCACAGAATCCTCGAACACTGAAGCTTTCTTT; CDR3 protein: CASSTESSNTEAFF
V gene: TRBV4-2; clone size: few; D gene: -; J gene: TRBJ2-2; CDR3 DNA: TGTGCCAGCAACCAAGTCGGCGGCAACACCGGGGAGCTGTTTTTT; CDR3 protein: CASNQVGGNTGELFF
V gene: TRBV27; clone size: -; D gene: -; J gene: TRBJ1-6; CDR3 DNA: TGTGCCAGCAGTTTATTGCCAGGGAAGAACCCCGGGTCACCCCTCCACTTT; CDR3 protein: CASSLLPGKNPGSPLHF
V gene: TRBV20-1; clone size: -; D gene: TRBD1; J gene: TRBJ2-1; CDR3 DNA: TGCAGTGCTCGAGGGACAGGGGAGAAGTTCTTC; CDR3 protein: CSARGTGEKFF
V gene: TRBV7-9; clone size: -; D gene: -; J gene: TRBJ2-1; CDR3 DNA: TGTGCCAGCACCTACTCCTACAATGAGCAGTTCTTC; CDR3 protein: CASTYSYNEQFF
V gene: TRBV7-2; clone size: -; D gene: -; J gene: TRBJ2-1; CDR3 DNA: TGTGCCAGCAGCGTCGGACAGAAGGGCAATGAGCAGTTCTTC; CDR3 protein: CASSVGQKGNEQFF
V gene: TRBV2; clone size: -; D gene: -; J gene: TRBJ2-3; CDR3 DNA: TGTGCCAGCGGAGCGCAATCAGATACGCAGTATTTT; CDR3 protein: CASGAQSDTQYF